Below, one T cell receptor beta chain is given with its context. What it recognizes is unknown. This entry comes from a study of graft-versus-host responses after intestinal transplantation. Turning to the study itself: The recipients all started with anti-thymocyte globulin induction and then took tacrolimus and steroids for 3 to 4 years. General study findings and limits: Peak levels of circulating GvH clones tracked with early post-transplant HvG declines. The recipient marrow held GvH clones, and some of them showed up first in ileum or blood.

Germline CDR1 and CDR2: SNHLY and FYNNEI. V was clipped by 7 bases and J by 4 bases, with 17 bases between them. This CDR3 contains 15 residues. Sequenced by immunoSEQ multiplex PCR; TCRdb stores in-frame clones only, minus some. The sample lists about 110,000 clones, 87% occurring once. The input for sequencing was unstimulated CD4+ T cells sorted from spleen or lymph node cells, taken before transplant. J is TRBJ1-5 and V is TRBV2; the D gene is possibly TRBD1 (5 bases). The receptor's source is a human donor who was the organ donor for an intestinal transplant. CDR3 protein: CASTMVGQGNQPQHF. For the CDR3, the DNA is TGTGCCAGCACAATGGTTGGGCAGGGTAATCAGCCCCAGCATTTT. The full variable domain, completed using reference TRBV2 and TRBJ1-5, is EPEVTQTPSHQVTQMGQEVILRCVPISNHLYFYWYRQILGQKVEFLVSFYNNEISEKSEIFDDQFSVERPDGSNFTLKIRSTKLEDSAMYFCASTMVGQGNQPQHFGDGTRLSIL.